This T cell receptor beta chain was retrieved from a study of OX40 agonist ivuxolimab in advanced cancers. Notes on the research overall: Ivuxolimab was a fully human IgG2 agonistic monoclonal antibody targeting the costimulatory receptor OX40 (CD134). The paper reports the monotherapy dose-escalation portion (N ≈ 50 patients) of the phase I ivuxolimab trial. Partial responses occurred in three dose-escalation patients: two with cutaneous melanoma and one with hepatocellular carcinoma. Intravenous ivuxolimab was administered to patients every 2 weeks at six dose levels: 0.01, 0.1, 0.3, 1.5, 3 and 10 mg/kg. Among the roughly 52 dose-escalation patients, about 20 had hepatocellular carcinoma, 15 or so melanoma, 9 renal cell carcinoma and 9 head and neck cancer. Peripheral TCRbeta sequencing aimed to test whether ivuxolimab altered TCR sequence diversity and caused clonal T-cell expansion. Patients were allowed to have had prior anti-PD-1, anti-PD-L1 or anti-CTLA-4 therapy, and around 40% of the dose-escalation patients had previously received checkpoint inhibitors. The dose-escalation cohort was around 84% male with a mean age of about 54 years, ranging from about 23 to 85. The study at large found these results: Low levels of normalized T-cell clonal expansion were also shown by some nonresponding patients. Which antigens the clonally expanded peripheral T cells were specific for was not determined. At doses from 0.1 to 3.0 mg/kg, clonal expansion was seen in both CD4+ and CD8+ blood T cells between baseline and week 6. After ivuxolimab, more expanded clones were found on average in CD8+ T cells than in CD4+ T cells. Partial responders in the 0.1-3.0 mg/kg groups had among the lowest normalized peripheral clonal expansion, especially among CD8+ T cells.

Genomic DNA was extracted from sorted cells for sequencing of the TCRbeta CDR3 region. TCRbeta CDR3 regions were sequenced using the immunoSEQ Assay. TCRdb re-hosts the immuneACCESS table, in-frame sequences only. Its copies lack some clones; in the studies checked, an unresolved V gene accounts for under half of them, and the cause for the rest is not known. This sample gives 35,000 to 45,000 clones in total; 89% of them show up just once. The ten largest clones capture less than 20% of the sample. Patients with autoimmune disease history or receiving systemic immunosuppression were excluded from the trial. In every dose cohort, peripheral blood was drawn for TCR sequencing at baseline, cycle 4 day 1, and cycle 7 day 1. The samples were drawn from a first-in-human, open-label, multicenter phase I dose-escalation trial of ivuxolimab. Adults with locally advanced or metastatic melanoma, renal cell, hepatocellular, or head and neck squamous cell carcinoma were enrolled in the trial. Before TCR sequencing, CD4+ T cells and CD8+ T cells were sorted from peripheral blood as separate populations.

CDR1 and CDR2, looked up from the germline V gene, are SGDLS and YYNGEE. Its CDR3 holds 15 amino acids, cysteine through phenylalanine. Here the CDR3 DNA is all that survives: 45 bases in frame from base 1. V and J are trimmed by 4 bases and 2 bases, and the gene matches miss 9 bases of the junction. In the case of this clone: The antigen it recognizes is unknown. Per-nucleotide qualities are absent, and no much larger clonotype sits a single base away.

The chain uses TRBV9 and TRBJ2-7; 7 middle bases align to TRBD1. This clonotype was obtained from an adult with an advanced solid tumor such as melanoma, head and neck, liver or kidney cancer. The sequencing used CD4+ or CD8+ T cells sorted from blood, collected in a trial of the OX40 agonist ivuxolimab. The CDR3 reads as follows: CASSPDQGVPYEQYF. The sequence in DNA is TGTGCCAGCAGCCCCGATCAGGGGGTCCCCTACGAGCAGTACTTC.